This record concerns one T cell receptor beta chain sequence. Its antigen is currently unknown. In germline, CDR1 is SGHNT, CDR2 YYREEE (reference sequence). The CDR3 is 11 amino acids. Between the trimmed V and J ends, which lost 0 bases and 10 bases, there was a span of 7 bases. This sample is part of a study of T cell responses to AZD1222 COVID-19 vaccine. Broader study findings: The study reported that nearly half of spike-specific TCRs target unmutated variant regions. Repertoire collection took place solely once the T cell response had peaked.

The assay was immunoSEQ multiplex PCR, and TCRdb's table has in-frame clones only and misses some. The sample records around 110,000 clones, 85% to 95% being singletons. This chain joins TRBV5-4 and TRBJ1-2; tentative D call: TRBD1 (5 bases). This clonotype was sampled from an adult in good health. The specimen was peripheral blood, collected on day 0 of AZD1222 vaccination. The CDR3 is CASSLVGAYTF. In DNA form, the CDR3 reads TGTGCCAGCAGCTTGGTCGGGGCCTACACCTTC.